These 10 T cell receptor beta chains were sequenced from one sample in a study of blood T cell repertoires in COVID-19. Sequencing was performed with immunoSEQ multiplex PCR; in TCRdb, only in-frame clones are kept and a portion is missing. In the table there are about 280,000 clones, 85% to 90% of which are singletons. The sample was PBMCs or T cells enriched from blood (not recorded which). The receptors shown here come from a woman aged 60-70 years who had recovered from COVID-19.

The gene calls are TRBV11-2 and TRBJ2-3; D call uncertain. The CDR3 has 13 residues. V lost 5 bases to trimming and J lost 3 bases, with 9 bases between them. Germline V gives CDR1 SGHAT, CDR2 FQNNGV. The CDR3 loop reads CASSAFRTDTQYF. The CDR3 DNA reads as TGTGCCAGCAGCGCTTTCAGGACAGATACGCAGTATTTT.

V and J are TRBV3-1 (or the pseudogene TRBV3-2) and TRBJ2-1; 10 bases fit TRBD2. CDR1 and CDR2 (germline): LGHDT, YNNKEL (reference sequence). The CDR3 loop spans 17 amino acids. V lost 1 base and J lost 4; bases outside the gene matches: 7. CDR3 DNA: TGTGCCAGCAGCCAAGCGGCTAGCGGGGGCCTATACAATGAGCAGTTCTTC. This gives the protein CASSQAASGGLYNEQFF.

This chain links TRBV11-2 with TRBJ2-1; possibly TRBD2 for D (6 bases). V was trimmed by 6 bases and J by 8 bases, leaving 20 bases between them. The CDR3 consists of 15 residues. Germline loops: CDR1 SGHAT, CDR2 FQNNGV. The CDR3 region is CASSKNHGGGYEQFF. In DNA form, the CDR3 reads TGTGCCAGCAGTAAGAACCACGGGGGTGGTTATGAGCAGTTCTTC.

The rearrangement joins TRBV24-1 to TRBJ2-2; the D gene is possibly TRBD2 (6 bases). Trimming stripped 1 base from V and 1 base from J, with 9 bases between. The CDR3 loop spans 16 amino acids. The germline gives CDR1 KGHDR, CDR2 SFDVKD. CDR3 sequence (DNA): TGTGCCACCAGTGATTTATCGCGGGGGAACACCGGGGAGCTGTTTTTT. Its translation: CATSDLSRGNTGELFF.

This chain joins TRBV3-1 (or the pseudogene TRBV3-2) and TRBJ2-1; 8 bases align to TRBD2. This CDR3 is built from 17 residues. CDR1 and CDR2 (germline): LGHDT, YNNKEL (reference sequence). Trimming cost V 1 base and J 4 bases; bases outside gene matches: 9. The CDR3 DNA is TGTGCCAGCAGCCAAGTGGTTTCCGCGGGGGGTTACAATGAGCAGTTCTTC. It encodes CASSQVVSAGGYNEQFF.

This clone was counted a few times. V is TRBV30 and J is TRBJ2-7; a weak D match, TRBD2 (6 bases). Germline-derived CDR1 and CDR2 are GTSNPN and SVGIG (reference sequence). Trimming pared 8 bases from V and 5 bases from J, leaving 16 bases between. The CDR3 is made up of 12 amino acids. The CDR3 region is CAGGTYLDEQYF. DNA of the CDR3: TGTGCCGGCGGGACCTATCTTGACGAGCAGTACTTC.

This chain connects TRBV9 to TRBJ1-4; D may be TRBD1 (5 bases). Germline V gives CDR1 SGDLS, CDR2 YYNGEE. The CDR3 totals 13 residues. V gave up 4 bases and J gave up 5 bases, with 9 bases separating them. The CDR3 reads CASSTRQNEKLFF. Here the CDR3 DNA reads TGTGCCAGCAGCACCCGACAGAATGAAAAACTGTTTTTT.

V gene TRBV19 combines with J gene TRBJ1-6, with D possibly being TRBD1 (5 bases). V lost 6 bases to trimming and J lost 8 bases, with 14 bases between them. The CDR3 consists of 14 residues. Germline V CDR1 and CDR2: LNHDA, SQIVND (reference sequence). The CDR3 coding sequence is TGTGCCAGTAGAAGCTCAGGGTGGGATTCACCCCTCCACTTT. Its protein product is CASRSSGWDSPLHF.

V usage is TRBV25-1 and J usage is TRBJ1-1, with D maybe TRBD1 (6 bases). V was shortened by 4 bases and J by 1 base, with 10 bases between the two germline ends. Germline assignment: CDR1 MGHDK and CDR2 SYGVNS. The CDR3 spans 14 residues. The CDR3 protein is CASSVTGQNTEAFF. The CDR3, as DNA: TGTGCCAGCAGTGTAACGGGACAGAACACTGAAGCTTTCTTT.

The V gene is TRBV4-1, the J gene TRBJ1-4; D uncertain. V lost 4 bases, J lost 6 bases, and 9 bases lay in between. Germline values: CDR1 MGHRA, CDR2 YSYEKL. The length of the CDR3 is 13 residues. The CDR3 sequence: CASSLGVYEKLFF. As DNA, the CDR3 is TGCGCCAGCAGCCTCGGGGTTTATGAAAAACTGTTTTTT.